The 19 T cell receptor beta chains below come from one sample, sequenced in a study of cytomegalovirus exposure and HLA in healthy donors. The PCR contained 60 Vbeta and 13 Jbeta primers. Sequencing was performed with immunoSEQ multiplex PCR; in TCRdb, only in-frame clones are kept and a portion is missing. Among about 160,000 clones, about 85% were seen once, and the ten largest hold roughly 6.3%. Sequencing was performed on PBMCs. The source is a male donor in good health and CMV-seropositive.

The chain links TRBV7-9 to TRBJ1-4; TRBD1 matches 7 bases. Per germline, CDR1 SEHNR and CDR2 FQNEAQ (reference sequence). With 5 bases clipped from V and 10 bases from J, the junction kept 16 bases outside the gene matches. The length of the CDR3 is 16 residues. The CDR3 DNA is TGTGCCAGCAGCGCCCTTCCGGGACAGACTGAGGGAAAACTGTTTTTT. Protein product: CASSALPGQTEGKLFF.

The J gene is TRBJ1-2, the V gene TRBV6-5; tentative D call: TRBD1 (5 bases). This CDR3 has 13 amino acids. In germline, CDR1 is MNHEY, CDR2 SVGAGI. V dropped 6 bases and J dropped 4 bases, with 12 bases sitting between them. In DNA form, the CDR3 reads TGTGCCAGCAGCCAACTGGGACTCTATGGCTACACCTTC. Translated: CASSQLGLYGYTF.

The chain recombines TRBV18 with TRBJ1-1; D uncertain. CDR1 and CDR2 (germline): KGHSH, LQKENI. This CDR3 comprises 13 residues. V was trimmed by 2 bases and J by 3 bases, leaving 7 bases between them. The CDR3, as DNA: TGTGCCAGCTCACCATTGAGGGACACTGAAGCTTTCTTT. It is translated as CASSPLRDTEAFF.

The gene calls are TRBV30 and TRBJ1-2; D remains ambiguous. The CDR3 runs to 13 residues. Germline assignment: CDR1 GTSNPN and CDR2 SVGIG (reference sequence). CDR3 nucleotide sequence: TGTGTCATGGGAGGCCGTGAGGCCTATGGCTACACCTTC. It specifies CVMGGREAYGYTF.

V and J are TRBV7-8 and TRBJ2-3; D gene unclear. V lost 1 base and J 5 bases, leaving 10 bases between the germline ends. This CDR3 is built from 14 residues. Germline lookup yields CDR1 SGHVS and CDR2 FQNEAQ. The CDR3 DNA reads TGTGCCAGCAGCTTAGGCGGCAGAGAAGATACGCAGTATTTT. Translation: CASSLGGREDTQYF.

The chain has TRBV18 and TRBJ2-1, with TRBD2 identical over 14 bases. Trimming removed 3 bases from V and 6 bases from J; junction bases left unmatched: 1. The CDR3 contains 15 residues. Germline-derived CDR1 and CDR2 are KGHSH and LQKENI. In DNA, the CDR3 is TGTGCCAGCTCACCTGGACTAGCGGGAGGCAATGAGCAGTTCTTC. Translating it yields CASSPGLAGGNEQFF.

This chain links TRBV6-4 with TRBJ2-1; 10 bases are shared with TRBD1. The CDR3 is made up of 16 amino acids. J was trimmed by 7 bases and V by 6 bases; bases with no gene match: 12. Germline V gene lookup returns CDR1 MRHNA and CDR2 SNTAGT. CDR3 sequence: CASSPTGGAFWNEQFF. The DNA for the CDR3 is TGTGCCAGCAGCCCGACAGGGGGCGCGTTCTGGAATGAGCAGTTCTTC.

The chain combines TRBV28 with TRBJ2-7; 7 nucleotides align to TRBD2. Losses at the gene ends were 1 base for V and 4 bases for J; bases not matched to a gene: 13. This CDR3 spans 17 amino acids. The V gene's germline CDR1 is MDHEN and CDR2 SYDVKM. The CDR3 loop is CASSLYQRSGTSYEQYF. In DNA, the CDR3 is TGTGCCAGCAGTTTATATCAGAGGAGCGGGACCTCTTACGAGCAGTACTTC. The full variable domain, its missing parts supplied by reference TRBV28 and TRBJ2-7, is DVKVTQSSRYLVKRTGEKVFLECVQDMDHENMFWYRQDPGLGLRLIYFSYDVKMKEKGDIPEGYSVSREKKERFSLILESASTNQTSMYLCASSLYQRSGTSYEQYFGPGTRLTVT.

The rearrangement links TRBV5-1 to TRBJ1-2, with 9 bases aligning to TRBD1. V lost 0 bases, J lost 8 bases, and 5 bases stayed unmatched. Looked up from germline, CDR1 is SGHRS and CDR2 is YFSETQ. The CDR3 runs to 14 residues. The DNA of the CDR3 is TGCGCCAGCAGCTTGGCGGGACAGGGTGAGGGCTACACCTTC. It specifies CASSLAGQGEGYTF.

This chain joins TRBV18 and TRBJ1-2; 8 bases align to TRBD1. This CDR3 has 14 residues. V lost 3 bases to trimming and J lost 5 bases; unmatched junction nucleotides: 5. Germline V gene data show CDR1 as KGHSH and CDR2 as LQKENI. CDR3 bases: TGTGCCAGCTCACCGCAGGGGGCTGCATATGGCTACACCTTC. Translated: CASSPQGAAYGYTF.

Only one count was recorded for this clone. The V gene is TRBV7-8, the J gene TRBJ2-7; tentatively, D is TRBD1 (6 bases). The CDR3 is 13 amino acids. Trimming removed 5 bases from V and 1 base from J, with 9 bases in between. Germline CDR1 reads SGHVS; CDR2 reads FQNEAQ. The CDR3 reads CASSADSSYEQYF. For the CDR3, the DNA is TGTGCCAGCAGCGCGGACAGTTCCTACGAGCAGTACTTC.

CDR3 amino acids: CAIRRDTNTEAFF. CDR3 nucleotides: TGTGCCATCCGCCGGGACACGAACACTGAAGCTTTCTTT. The chain carries TRBV10-3 and TRBJ1-1, with D perhaps TRBD1 (6 bases). Deletions cut 8 bases from V and 1 base from J, with 11 bases between. Germline-derived CDR1 and CDR2 are ENHRY and SYGVKD. The CDR3 loop spans 13 amino acids.

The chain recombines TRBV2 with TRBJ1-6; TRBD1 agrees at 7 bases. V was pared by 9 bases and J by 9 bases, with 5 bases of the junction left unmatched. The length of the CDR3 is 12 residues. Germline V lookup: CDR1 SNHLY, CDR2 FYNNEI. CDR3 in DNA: TGTGCCAGTGACAGGGTGGGTTCACCCCTCCACTTT. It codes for CASDRVGSPLHF. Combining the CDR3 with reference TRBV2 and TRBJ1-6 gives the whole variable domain EPEVTQTPSHQVTQMGQEVILRCVPISNHLYFYWYRQILGQKVEFLVSFYNNEISEKSEIFDDQFSVERPDGSNFTLKIRSTKLEDSAMYFCASDRVGSPLHFGNGTRLTVT.

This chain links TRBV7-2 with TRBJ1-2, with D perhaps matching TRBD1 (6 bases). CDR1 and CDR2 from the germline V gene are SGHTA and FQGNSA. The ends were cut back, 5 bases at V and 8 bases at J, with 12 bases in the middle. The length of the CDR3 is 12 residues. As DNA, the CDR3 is TGTGCCAGCAGCGCAAACAGGGACGGCTACACCTTC. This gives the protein CASSANRDGYTF.

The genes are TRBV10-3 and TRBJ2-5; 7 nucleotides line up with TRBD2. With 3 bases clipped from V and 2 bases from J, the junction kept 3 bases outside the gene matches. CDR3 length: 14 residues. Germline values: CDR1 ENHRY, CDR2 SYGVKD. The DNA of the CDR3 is TGTGCCATCAGTGACAGCGGGAAACAAGAGACCCAGTACTTC. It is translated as CAISDSGKQETQYF.

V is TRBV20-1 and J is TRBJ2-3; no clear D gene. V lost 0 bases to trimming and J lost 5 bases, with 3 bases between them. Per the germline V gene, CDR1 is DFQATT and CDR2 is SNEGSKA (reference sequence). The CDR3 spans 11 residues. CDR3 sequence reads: CSARDIDTQYF. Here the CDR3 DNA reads TGCAGTGCTAGAGATATAGATACGCAGTATTTT.

The CDR3 is CASSEGQGRNEKLFF. CDR3 bases: TGTGCCAGCAGTGAAGGACAGGGTAGAAATGAAAAACTGTTTTTT. V is TRBV25-1 and J is TRBJ1-4, with 8 nucleotides matching TRBD1. Germline V gene lookup returns CDR1 MGHDK and CDR2 SYGVNS. Unmatched junction bases numbered 4, after V lost 2 bases and J lost 5 bases. The CDR3 covers 15 residues.

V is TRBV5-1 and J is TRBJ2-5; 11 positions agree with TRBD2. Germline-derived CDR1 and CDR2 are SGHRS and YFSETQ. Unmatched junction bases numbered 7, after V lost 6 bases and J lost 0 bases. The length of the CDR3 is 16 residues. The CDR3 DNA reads TGCGCCAGCAAAACCGGGGGACTAGCGGACCAAGAGACCCAGTACTTC. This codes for CASKTGGLADQETQYF. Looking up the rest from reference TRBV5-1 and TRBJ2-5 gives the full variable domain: KAGVTQTPRYLIKTRGQQVTLSCSPISGHRSVSWYQQTPGQGLQFLFEYFSETQRNKGNFPGRFSGRQFSNSRSEMNVSTLELGDSALYLCASKTGGLADQETQYFGPGTRLLVL.

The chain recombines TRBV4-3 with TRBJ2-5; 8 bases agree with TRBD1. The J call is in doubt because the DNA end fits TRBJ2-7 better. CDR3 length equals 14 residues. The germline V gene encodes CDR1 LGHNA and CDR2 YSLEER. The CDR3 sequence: CASSRQLQGDEQYF. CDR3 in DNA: TGCGCCAGCAGCCGCCAATTACAGGGGGACGAGCAGTACTTC.